This T cell receptor beta chain appears in the sequencing data of a study of molecular identifiers for immune sequencing clone quantification (dated by TCRdb to between 2018 and 2020). Background for the entire study: For a replicate experiment, RNA from around 20,000 or 99,000 naive CD8 T cells was divided into five aliquots, and four of the five aliquots were sequenced. This methods study benchmarked molecular-identifier clustering-based TCR repertoire sequencing (MIDCIRS) and TCR RNA copy counting, using CD8 T cells to do so.

General study outcomes and caveats: In CMV-specific effector cells, clones with more than 20 RNA copies accounted for over 97% of molecules, whereas in naive cells such clones accounted for under 1%. Naive libraries contained spiked-in Jurkat TCR RNA (roughly ten copies' worth), which is not part of the donor repertoire. Modeling indicated approximately 3 TCR RNA copies recovered per cell, compared with around 10 by digital PCR, which implies a capture efficiency of around 30%. Spiked-in Jurkat TCR RNA equivalent to a single cell was reported to be detectable even among some 910,000 naive CD8 T cells. When barcode sub-clustering was not used, chimeric consensus sequences inflated TCR diversity, with chimeras reaching as high as 47%. Identical TCR molecules sharing a barcode could cause highly expanded clone sizes to be underestimated.

A few counts support this clonotype. No antigen is known for it. It has no much larger one-base neighbor in the sample; base qualities were not kept. Reading from cysteine to phenylalanine, the CDR3 counts 22 amino acids. Only the CDR3 DNA is retained, 66 bases long and in frame from the first base. CDR1 and CDR2 were assigned from the germline V gene as SGHAT and FQNNGV. Clipping removes 6 bases from V and 2 bases from J, with 24 as the unmatched junction base count. The method behind the library was PCR. The sequencer was an Illumina HiSeq 4000. Bulk TCR libraries were prepared as previously described, using TCR primers listed in Table S5. The Qiagen AllPrep DNA/RNA kit was used to purify total RNA. Before any analysis, reads coming from multiple sequencing runs of the same library were combined into one pool. The published analysis was carried out like this. Reads were retained only if their TCR constant sequence matched exactly, and those retained reads were trimmed to 150 nt and grouped according to their 12-nt molecular barcodes. Within each barcode group, reads were sub-clustered at a 15% Levenshtein threshold, and quality-weighted consensus sequences were built per RNA molecule. Non-functional sequences were discarded, and so were lower-count sequences lying one edit away from another sequence. On the basis of fitting two negative binomial distributions, barcode sub-clusters with fewer than 20% of the maximum read count were discarded. TCRdb's own reprocessing of the public reads used fastp at Q25 and MiXCR and kept productive beta chains. Rows are combined by CDR3 protein, so each entry shows the most common genes and DNA. The V and J calls come from TCRdb's annotation, not from the publication. Counted in this sample were 300,000 to 350,000 distinct CDR3 sequences; 20% to 25% of them appeared once. The top ten clonotypes cover more than 0.8% of the sample.

Libraries of naive CD8 T cells were built from anywhere between about 20,000 and 1,000,000 sorted cells, with 10%, 30% or 50% of the purified RNA used. Naive CD8 T cells were FACS-sorted as CD8+CD4-CCR7+CD45RA+ on a BD FACSAria II into RLT Plus buffer. Nine to eleven TCR copies' worth of Jurkat RNA were spiked into roughly 17,000-1,100,000 naive CD8 T cell samples to test detection sensitivity. Enrichment of CD8 T cells was performed with RosetteSep CD8+ T Cell Enrichment Cocktail and Ficoll-Paque, after which ACK red cell lysis was carried out. The receptor was derived from a human donor in good health. Some libraries in this study had Jurkat cell RNA spiked in. The chain uses TRBV11-2 and TRBJ2-4; 11 bases in the junction line up with TRBD1. The material sequenced was naive CD8+ T cells from blood, with Jurkat cell RNA spiked in. What this sample's cell subset or site label stands for: FACS-sorted CD8+CD4-CCR7+CD45RA+ naive T cells. The bases are TGTGCCAGCAGTAAAACGGACAGGGGGCTGCGGGAGGGCCTGGCGACCAAAAACATTCAGTACTTC. Translated, this gives CASSKTDRGLREGLATKNIQYF.